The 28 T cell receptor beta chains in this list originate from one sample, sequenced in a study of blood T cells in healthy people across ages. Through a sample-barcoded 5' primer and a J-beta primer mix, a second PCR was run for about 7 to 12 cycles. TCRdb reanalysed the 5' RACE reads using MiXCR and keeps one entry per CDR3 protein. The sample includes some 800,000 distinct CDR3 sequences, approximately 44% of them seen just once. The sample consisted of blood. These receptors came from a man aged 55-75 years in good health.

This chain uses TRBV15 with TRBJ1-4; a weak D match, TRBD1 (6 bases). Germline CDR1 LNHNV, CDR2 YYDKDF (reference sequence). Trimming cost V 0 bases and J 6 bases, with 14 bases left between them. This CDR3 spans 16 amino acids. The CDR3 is CATSRDSGAFYEKLFF. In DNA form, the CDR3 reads TGTGCCACCAGCAGAGATTCGGGGGCCTTCTATGAAAAACTGTTTTTT.

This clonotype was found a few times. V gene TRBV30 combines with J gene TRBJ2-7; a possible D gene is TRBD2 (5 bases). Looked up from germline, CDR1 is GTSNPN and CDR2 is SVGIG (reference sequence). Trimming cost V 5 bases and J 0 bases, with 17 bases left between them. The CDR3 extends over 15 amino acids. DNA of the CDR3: TGTGCCTGGTCGGCGGGCCTCAGAGCCTCCTACGAGCAGTACTTC. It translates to CAWSAGLRASYEQYF.

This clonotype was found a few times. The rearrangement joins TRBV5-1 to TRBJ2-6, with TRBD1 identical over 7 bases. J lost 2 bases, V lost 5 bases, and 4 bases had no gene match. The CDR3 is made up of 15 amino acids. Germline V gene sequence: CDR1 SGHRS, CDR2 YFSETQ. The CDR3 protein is CASSQGQAGANVLTF. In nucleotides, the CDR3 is TGCGCCAGCAGTCAAGGACAGGCTGGGGCCAACGTCCTGACTTTC.

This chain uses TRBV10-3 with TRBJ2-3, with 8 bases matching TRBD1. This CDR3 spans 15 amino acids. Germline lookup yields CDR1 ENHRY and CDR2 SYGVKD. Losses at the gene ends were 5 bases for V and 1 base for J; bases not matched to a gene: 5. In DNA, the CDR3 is TGTGCCATCAGTCCACCGGGACAGGGCACAGATACGCAGTATTTT. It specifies CAISPPGQGTDTQYF.

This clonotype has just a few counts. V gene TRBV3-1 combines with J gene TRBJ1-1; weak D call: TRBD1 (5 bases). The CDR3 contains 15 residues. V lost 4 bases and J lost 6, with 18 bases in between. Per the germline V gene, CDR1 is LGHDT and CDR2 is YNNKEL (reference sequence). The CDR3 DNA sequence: TGTGCCAGCAGCCCGTCGGCAGGGTTTCGCCCTGAAGCTTTCTTT. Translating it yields CASSPSAGFRPEAFF.

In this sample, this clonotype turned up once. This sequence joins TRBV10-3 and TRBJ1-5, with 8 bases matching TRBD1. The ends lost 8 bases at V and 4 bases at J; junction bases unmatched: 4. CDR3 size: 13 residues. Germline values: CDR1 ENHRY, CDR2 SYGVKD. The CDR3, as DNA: TGTGCCATCCAGGGGGCGATAAATCAGCCCCAGCATTTT. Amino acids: CAIQGAINQPQHF.

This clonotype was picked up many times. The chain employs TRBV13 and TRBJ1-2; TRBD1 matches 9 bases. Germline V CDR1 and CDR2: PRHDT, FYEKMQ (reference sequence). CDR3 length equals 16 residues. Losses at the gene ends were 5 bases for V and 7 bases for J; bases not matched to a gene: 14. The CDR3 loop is CASSHKGGTGFVGYTF. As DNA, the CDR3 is TGTGCCAGCAGCCATAAGGGCGGGACAGGGTTCGTTGGCTACACCTTC.

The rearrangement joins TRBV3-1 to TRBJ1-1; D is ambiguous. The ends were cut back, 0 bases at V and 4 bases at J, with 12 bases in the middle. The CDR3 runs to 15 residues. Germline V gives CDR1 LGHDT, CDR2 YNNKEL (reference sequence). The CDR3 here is CASSQELLSGTEAFF. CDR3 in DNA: TGTGCCAGCAGCCAAGAGTTATTAAGCGGCACTGAAGCTTTCTTT. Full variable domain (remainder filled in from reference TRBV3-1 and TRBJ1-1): DTAVSQTPKYLVTQMGNDKSIKCEQNLGHDTMYWYKQDSKKFLKIMFSYNNKELIINETVPNRFSPKSPDKAHLNLHINSLELGDSAVYFCASSQELLSGTEAFFGQGTRLTVV.

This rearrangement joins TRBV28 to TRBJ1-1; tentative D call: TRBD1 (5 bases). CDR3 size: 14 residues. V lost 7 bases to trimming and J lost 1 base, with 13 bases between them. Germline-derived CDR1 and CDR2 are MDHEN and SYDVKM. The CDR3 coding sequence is TGTGCCAGCACCCTTGACGGACAGAACACTGAAGCTTTCTTT. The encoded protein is CASTLDGQNTEAFF.

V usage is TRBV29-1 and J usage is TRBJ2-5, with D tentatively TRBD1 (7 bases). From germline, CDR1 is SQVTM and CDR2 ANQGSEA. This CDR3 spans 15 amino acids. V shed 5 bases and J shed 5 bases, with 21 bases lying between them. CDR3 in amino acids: CSVKTTGTPAETQYF. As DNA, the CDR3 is TGCAGCGTTAAAACGACAGGGACTCCCGCCGAGACCCAGTACTTC.

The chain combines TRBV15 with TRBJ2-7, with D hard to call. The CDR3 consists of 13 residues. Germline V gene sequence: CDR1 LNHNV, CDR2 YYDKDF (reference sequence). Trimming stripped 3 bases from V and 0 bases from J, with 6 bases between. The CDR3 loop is CATSSTYSYEQYF. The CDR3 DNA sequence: TGTGCCACCAGCAGTACCTACTCCTACGAGCAGTACTTC.

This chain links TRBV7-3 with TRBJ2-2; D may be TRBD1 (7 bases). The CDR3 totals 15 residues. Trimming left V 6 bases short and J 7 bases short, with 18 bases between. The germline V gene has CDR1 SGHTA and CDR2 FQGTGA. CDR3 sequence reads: CASSWAGGFVGELFF. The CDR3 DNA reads TGTGCCAGCAGTTGGGCAGGGGGGTTTGTCGGGGAGCTGTTTTTT.

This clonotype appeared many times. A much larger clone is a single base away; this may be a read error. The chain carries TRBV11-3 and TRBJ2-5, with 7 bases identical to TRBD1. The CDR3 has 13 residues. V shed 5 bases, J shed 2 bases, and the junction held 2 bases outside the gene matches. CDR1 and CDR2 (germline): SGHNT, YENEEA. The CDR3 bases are TGTGCCAGCAGCATGGGACAGCAAGAGACCCAGTACTTC. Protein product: CASSMGQQETQYF.

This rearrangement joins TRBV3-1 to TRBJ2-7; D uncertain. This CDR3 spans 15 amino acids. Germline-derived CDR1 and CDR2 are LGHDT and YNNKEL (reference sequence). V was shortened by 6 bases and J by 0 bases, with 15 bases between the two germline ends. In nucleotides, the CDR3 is TGTGCCAGCAGTCCTGGGATCTCAAGCTCCTACGAGCAGTACTTC. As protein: CASSPGISSSYEQYF.

CDR3 amino acids: CASSASLGLAGGSNEQFF. CDR3 in DNA: TGTGCCAGCAGTGCAAGTCTCGGACTAGCGGGAGGGTCCAATGAGCAGTTCTTC. V usage is TRBV25-1 and J usage is TRBJ2-1, with 15 bases aligning to TRBD2. Trimming took 4 bases from V and 6 from J; bases not matched to a gene: 10. The CDR3 covers 18 residues. Germline CDR1 and CDR2: MGHDK and SYGVNS.

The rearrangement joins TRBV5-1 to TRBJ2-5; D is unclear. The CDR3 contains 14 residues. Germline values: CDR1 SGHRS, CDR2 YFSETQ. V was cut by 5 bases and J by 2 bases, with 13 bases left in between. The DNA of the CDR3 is TGCGCCAGCAGGATGGATACGAATCAAGAGACCCAGTACTTC. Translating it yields CASRMDTNQETQYF.

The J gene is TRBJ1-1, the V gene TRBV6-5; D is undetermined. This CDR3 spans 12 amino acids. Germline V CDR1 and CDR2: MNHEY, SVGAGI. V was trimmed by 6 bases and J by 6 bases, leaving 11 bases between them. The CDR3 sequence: CASSTLISEAFF. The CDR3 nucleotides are TGTGCCAGCAGCACCTTAATCTCTGAAGCTTTCTTT.

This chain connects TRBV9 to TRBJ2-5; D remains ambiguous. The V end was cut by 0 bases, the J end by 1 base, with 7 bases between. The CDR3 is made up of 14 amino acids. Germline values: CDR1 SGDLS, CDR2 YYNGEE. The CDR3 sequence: CASSVDSTQETQYF. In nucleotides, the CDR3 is TGTGCCAGCAGCGTAGACAGTACCCAAGAGACCCAGTACTTC.

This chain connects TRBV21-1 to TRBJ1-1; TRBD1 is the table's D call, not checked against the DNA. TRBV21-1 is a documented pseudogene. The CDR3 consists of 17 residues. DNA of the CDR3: TGTGCCAGCAGCAAAGAGGGCAGGGGGCATTGGGGGACTGAAGCTTTCTTT. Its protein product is CASSKEGRGHWGTEAFF.

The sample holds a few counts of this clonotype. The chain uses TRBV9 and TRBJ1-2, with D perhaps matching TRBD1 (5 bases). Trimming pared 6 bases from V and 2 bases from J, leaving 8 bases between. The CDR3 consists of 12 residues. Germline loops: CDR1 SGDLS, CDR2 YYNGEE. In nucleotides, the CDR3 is TGTGCCAGCACCCGACAGAACTATGGCTACACCTTC. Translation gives CASTRQNYGYTF.

CDR3 loop: CASSFTTGTEAFF. The CDR3 region has the DNA TGTGCCAGCAGTTTCACCACGGGCACTGAAGCTTTCTTT. V gene TRBV12-3 or TRBV12-4 combines with J gene TRBJ1-1, with no clear D. Trimming took 3 bases from V and 4 from J, leaving 9 bases between them. The CDR3 extends over 13 amino acids.

CDR3 loop: CASSLAAGTGVGETQYF. The CDR3 nucleotides are TGCGCCAGCAGCTTGGCCGCGGGGACAGGGGTTGGAGAGACCCAGTACTTC. The V call is TRBV5-1, the J call TRBJ2-5; 10 bases map to TRBD1. The CDR3 contains 17 residues. Germline CDR1 reads SGHRS; CDR2 reads YFSETQ. The V segment lost 0 bases and the J segment 4 bases; nucleotides outside the gene matches: 9. The full variable domain, in which reference TRBV5-1 and TRBJ2-5 provide the parts outside the CDR3, is KAGVTQTPRYLIKTRGQQVTLSCSPISGHRSVSWYQQTPGQGLQFLFEYFSETQRNKGNFPGRFSGRQFSNSRSEMNVSTLELGDSALYLCASSLAAGTGVGETQYFGPGTRLLVL.

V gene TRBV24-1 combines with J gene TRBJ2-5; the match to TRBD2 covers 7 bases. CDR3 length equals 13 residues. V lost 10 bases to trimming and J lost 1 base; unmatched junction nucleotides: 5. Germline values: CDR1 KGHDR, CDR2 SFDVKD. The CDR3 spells CATKSSGQETQYF. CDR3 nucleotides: TGTGCCACAAAATCTAGCGGCCAAGAGACCCAGTACTTC.

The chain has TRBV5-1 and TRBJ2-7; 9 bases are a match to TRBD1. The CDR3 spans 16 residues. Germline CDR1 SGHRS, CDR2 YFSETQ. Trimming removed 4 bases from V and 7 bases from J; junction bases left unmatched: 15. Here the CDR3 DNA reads TGCGCCAGCAGCAACCAGACAGGGGGTGCCTACAATGAGCAGTACTTC. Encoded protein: CASSNQTGGAYNEQYF.

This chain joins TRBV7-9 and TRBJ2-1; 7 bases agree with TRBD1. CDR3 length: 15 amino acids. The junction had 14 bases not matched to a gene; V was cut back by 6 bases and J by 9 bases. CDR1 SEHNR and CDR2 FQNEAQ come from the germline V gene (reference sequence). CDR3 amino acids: CASSPDRALLGEQFF. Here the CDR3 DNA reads TGTGCCAGCAGTCCCGACAGGGCCCTCCTTGGTGAGCAGTTCTTC.

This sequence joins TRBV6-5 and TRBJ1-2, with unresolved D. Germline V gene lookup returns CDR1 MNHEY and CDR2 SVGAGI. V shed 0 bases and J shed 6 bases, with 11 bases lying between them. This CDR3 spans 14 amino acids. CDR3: CASSYSNIFNGYTF. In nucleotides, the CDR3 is TGTGCCAGCAGTTACTCCAACATTTTTAATGGCTACACCTTC.

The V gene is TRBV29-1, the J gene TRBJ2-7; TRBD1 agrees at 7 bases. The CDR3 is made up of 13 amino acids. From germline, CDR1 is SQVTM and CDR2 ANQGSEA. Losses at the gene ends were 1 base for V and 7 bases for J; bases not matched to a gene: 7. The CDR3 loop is CSVEGQGVGEQYF. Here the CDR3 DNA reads TGCAGCGTTGAAGGGCAGGGGGTAGGAGAGCAGTACTTC.

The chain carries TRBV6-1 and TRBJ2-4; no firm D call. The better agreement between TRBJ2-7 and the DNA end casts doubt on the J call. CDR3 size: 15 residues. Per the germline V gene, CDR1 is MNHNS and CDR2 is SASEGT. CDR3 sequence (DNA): TGTGCCAGCAGACATGGTGGGTTACTATCCTACGAGCAGTACTTC. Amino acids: CASRHGGLLSYEQYF.